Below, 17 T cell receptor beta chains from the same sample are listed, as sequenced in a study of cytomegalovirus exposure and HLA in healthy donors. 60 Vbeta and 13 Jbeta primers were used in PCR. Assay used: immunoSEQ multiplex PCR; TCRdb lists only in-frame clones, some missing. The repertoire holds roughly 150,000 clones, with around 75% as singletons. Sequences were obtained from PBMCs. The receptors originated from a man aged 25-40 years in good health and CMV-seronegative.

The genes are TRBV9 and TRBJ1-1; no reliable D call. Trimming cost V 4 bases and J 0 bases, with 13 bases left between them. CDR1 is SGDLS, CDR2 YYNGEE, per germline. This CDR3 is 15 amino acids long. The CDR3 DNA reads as TGTGCCAGCAGCCCCAAGGAGGGCATGAACACTGAAGCTTTCTTT. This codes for CASSPKEGMNTEAFF.

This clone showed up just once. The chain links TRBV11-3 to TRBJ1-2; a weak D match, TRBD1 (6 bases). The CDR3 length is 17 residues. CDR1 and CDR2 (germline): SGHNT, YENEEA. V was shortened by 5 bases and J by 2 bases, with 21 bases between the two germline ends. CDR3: CASSQSRSDSLNYGYTF. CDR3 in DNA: TGTGCCAGCAGCCAATCCCGATCGGACAGCCTCAACTATGGCTACACCTTC.

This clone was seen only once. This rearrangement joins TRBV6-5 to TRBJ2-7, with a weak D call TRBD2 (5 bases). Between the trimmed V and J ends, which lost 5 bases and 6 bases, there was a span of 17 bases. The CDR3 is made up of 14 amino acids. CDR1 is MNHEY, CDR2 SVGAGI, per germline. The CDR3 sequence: CASSLRSPGFEQYF. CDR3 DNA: TGTGCCAGCAGTCTTCGGTCGCCGGGGTTCGAGCAGTACTTC.

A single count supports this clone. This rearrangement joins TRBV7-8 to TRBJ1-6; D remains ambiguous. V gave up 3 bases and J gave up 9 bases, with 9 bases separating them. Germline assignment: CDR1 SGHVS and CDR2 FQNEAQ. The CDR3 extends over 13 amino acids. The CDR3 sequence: CASSFNPGSPLHF. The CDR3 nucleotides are TGTGCCAGCAGCTTCAATCCGGGTTCACCCCTCCACTTT.

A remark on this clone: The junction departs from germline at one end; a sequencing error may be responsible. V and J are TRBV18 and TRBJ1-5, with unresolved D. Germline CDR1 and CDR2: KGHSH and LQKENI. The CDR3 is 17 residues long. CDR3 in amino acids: CASSPLEVRYSNRPQHF. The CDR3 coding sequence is TGTGCCAGCTCACCATTGGAAGTAAGATATAGCAATCGGCCCCAGCATTTT.

CDR3 bases: TGTGCCACCAGCCCCCGACAGGAGGTTAATGAAAAACTGTTTTTT. It is translated as CATSPRQEVNEKLFF. This chain connects TRBV15 to TRBJ1-4, with D tentatively TRBD1 (6 bases). The CDR3 has 15 amino acids. The germline V and J ends were trimmed by 5 bases and 4 bases, with 14 bases remaining between them. Germline assignment: CDR1 LNHNV and CDR2 YYDKDF (reference sequence). The whole variable domain, remainder taken from reference TRBV15 and TRBJ1-4, is DAMVIQNPRYQVTQFGKPVTLSCSQTLNHNVMYWYQQKSSQAPKLLFHYYDKDFNNEADTPDNFQSRRPNTSFCFLDIRSPGLGDTAMYLCATSPRQEVNEKLFFGSGTQLSVL.

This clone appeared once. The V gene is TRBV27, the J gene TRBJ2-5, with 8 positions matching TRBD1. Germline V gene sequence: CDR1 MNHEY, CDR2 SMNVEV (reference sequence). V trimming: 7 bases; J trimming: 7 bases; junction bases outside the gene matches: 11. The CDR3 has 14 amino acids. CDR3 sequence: CASTFSGTGGTQYF. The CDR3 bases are TGTGCCAGCACCTTCTCCGGGACAGGAGGGACCCAGTACTTC.

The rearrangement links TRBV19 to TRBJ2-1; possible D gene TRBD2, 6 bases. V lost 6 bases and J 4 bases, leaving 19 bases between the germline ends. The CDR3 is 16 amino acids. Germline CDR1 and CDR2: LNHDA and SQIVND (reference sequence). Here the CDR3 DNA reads TGTGCCAGTAGCCCTACTGGGCGGGGCTTGTACAATGAGCAGTTCTTC. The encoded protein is CASSPTGRGLYNEQFF.

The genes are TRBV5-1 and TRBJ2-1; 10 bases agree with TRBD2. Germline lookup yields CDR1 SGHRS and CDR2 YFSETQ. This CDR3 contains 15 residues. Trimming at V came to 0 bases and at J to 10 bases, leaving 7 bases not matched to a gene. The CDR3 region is CASSLGLAGVKEQFF. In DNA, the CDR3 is TGCGCCAGCAGCTTGGGGCTAGCGGGAGTGAAGGAGCAGTTCTTC.

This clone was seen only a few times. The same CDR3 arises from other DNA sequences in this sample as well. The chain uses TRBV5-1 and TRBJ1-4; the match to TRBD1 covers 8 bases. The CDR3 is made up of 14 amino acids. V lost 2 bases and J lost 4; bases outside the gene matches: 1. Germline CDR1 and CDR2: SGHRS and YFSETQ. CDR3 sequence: CASSLGQGNEKLFF. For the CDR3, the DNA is TGCGCCAGCAGCTTAGGACAGGGTAATGAAAAACTGTTTTTT.

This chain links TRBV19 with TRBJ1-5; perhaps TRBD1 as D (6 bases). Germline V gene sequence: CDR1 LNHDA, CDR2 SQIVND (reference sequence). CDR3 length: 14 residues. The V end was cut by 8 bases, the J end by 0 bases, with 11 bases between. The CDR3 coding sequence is TGTGCCAGTTACACAGGGTATAGCAATCAGCCCCAGCATTTT. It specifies CASYTGYSNQPQHF.

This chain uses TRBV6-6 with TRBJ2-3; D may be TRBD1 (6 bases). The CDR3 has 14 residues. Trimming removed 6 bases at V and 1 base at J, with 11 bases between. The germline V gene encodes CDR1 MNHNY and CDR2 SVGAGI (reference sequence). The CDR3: CASSRDIGTDTQYF. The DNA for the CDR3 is TGTGCCAGCAGCCGGGACATCGGCACAGATACGCAGTATTTT.

The CDR3 loop reads CASSQSSGRVLAKNIQYF. The CDR3 DNA reads as TGTGCCAGCAGCCAATCTAGCGGGAGGGTACTAGCCAAAAACATTCAGTACTTC. The chain has TRBV14 and TRBJ2-4; 12 bases map to TRBD2. V gave up 2 bases and J gave up 0 bases; unmatched junction bases: 5. Germline V gene data show CDR1 as SGHDN and CDR2 as FVKESK. CDR3 length equals 18 residues.

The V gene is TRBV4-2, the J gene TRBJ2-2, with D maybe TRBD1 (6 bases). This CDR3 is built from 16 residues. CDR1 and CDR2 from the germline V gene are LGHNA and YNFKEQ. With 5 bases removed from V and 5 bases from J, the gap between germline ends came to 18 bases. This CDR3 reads CASSFQQGGETGELFF. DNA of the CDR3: TGTGCCAGCAGCTTCCAGCAAGGGGGTGAGACCGGGGAGCTGTTTTTT.

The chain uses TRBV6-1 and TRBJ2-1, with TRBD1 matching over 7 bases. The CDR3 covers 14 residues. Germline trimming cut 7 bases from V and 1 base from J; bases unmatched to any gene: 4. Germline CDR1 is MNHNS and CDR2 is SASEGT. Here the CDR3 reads CASKGAASYNEQFF. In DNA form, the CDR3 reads TGTGCCAGCAAGGGGGCCGCATCCTACAATGAGCAGTTCTTC.

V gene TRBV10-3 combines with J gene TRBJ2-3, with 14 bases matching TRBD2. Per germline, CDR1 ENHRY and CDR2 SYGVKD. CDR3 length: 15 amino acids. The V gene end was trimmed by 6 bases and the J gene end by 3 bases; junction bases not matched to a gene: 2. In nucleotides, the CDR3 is TGTGCCATCAGGGGGACTAGCGGGGGTACAGATACGCAGTATTTT. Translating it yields CAIRGTSGGTDTQYF.

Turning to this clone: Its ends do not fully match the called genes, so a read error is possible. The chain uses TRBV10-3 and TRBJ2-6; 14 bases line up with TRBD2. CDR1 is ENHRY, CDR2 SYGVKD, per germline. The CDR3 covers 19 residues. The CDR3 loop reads CAISGSSTSGGAGANGLTF. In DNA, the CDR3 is TGTGCCATCAGTGGGTCGTCGACTAGCGGGGGGGCCGGGGCCAACGGCCTGACTTTC.